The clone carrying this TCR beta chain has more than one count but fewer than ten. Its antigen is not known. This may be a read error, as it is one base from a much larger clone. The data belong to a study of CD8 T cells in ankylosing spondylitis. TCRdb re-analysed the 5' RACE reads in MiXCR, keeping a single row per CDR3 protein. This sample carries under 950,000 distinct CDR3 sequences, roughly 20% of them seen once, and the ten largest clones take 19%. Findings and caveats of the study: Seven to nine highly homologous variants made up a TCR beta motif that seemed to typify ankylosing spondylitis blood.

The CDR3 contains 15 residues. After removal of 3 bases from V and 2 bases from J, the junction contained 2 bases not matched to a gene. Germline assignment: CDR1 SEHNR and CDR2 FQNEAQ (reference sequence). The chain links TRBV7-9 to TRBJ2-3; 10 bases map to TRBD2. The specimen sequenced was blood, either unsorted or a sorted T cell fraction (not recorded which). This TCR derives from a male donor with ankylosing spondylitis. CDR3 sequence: CASSLGLAHTDTQYF. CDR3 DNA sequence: TGTGCCAGCAGCTTGGGACTAGCGCACACAGATACGCAGTATTTT.